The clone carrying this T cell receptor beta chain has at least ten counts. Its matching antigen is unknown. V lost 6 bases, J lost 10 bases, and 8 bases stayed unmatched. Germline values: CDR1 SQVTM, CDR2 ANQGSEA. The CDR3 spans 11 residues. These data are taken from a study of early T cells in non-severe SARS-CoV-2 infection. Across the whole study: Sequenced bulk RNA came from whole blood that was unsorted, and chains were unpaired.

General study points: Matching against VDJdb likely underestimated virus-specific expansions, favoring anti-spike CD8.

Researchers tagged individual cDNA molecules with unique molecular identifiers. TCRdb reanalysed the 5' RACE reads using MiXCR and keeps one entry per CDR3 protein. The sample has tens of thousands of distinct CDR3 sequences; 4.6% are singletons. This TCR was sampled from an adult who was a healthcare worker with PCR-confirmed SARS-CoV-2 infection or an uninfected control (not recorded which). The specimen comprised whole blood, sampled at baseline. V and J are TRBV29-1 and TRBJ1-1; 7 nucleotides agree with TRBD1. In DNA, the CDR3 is TGCAGCGTCGGGGACAGCCGCCCAGCTTTCTTT. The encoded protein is CSVGDSRPAFF.